This is a list of T cell receptor beta chains from one sample in a study of blood T cell repertoires in COVID-19. Measured with immunoSEQ multiplex PCR; TCRdb has only the in-frame clones, and not every one. Found here are roughly 170,000 clones, 81% of them singletons; the top ten hold about 5.8%. What was sequenced was PBMCs or T cells enriched from blood (not recorded which). The source is a woman aged 40 to 50 with acute COVID-19. Each CDR3 is given with its conserved first and last residue. D genes are given only for firm matches. Clone size is stated in some rows and not others, as once, few, many or a class when expanded.

>-|TRBJ2-7|TRBV6-5|TRBD1
CASKNRDRSLYEQYF
TGTGCCAGTAAGAACCGGGACAGGAGCCTCTACGAGCAGTACTTC
>-|TRBJ2-2|TRBV4-2|TRBD2
CASSQPGTSGTGELFF
TGTGCCAGCAGCCAACCCGGGACTAGTGGCACCGGGGAGCTGTTTTTT
>-|TRBJ2-3|TRBV11-2|TRBD2
CASSSGTSADTQYF
TGTGCCAGCAGCTCCGGGACTAGCGCAGATACGCAGTATTTT
>once|TRBJ1-2|TRBV27|-
CASSPRGDRNYGYTF
TGTGCCAGCAGTCCGAGGGGCGACAGGAACTATGGCTACACCTTC
>-|TRBJ2-7|TRBV5-1|TRBD1
CASSKIRTGLSGQGGEQYF
TGCGCCAGCAGCAAGATACGGACAGGGTTATCGGGTCAGGGGGGCGAGCAGTACTTC
>-|TRBJ2-7|TRBV5-1|TRBD2
CASSLEVSGRIHEQYF
TGCGCCAGCAGCTTGGAGGTTAGCGGGAGAATCCACGAGCAGTACTTC
>-|TRBJ2-1|TRBV5-6|-
CASSFPSFNEQFF
TGTGCCAGCAGCTTTCCGTCCTTCAATGAGCAGTTCTTC
>-|TRBJ2-7|TRBV10-1|TRBD2
CASSDHTSGNEQYF
TGCGCCAGCAGTGACCATACTAGCGGAAACGAGCAGTACTTC
>-|TRBJ1-2|TRBV2|-
CASSAGGGYYGYTF
TGTGCCAGCAGTGCTGGGGGAGGGTACTATGGCTACACCTTC
>few|TRBJ2-1|TRBV11-2|TRBD2
CASSLAGGRALGQFF
TGTGCCAGCAGCTTAGCTGGCGGGAGGGCGCTGGGGCAGTTCTTC
>-|TRBJ2-3|TRBV7-9|-
CASSLVADTQYF
TGTGCCAGCAGCTTAGTCGCAGATACGCAGTATTTT
>-|TRBJ2-1|TRBV6-2/TRBV6-3|-
CASSYAGTYNEQFF
TGTGCCAGCAGTTACGCAGGCACCTACAATGAGCAGTTCTTC
>-|TRBJ1-2|TRBV30|-
CALQKRGYGYTF
TGTGCCTTACAAAAAAGGGGCTATGGCTACACCTTC
>-|TRBJ2-7|TRBV9|-
CASSVESGGAYEQYF
TGTGCCAGCAGCGTAGAATCTGGGGGCGCGTACGAGCAGTACTTC
>-|TRBJ1-6|TRBV19|-
CGAGPSLNSPLHF
TGTGGGGCAGGGCCCTCTCTTAATTCACCCCTCCACTTT
>many|TRBJ1-5|TRBV7-7|-
CAGSPRLGQGNYSNQPQHF
TGTGCTGGATCTCCCCGCTTAGGGCAGGGTAACTATAGCAATCAGCCCCAGCATTTT
>-|TRBJ2-2|TRBV4-2|-
CASGLTLPGTGELFF
TGTGCCAGCGGCCTGACTCTCCCTGGTACCGGGGAGCTGTTTTTT
>-|TRBJ2-5|TRBV4-2|-
CASSQELAQETQYF
TGTGCCAGCAGCCAAGAACTAGCACAAGAGACCCAGTACTTC
>-|TRBJ2-1|TRBV5-1|TRBD2
CASSFLAGPRKEQFF
TGCGCCAGCAGCTTCTTAGCGGGCCCAAGGAAGGAGCAGTTCTTC
>-|TRBJ2-1|TRBV6-1|TRBD2
CASSEESWGLAGGNEQFF
TGTGCCAGCAGTGAAGAGTCTTGGGGGCTAGCGGGAGGGAATGAGCAGTTCTTC
>-|TRBJ2-1|TRBV7-9|TRBD1
CASSLPMTGGSGEQFF
TGTGCCAGCAGCTTACCCATGACAGGGGGGTCAGGTGAGCAGTTCTTC
>-|TRBJ2-1|TRBV2|-
CASSERSGSEQFF
TGTGCCAGCAGTGAGAGGTCCGGGAGTGAGCAGTTCTTC
>-|TRBJ2-5|TRBV7-9|TRBD1
CASSLVQGDRGTQYF
TGTGCCAGCAGCTTAGTACAGGGGGATCGAGGGACCCAGTACTTC
>once|TRBJ2-4|TRBV6-5|-
CASIDKSKNIQYF
TGTGCCAGCATCGACAAGTCCAAAAACATTCAGTACTTC
>once|TRBJ1-1|TRBV6-1|-
CASSERGRKAFF
TGTGCCAGCAGTGAACGGGGGAGGAAAGCTTTCTTT
>-|TRBJ2-2|TRBV25-1|-
CASSEYPQNTGELFF
TGTGCCAGCAGTGAATATCCCCAGAACACCGGGGAGCTGTTTTTT
>-|TRBJ2-5|TRBV3-1/TRBV3-2|-
CASSQRGATQETQYF
TGTGCCAGCAGCCAACGCGGGGCCACCCAAGAGACCCAGTACTTC
>-|TRBJ2-2|TRBV11-2|-
CASSLGLPGELFF
TGTGCCAGCAGCTTAGGGCTCCCCGGGGAGCTGTTTTTT
>-|TRBJ2-4|TRBV7-9|TRBD1
CASSLELGQTLAKNIQYF
TGTGCCAGCAGCTTAGAATTGGGACAGACGCTAGCCAAAAACATTCAGTACTTC